This T cell receptor beta chain stems from a study of T cell changes during pregnancy in multiple sclerosis. This CDR3 is 14 amino acids long. The germline gives CDR1 MNHEY, CDR2 SMNVEV (reference sequence). With 2 bases removed from V and 4 bases from J, the gap between germline ends came to 10 bases. Only in-frame clones appear in the TCRdb table, and some are missing; sequencing was by immunoSEQ multiplex PCR. The sample lists roughly 100,000 clones, about 90% occurring once. Sample: peripheral blood, taken in the second trimester of pregnancy. This clonotype was obtained from a female donor with multiple sclerosis, enrolled in a pregnancy study. The J gene is TRBJ2-3, the V gene TRBV27, with a weak D call TRBD2 (6 bases). The chain's CDR3 is CASSLGGFADTQYF. Here the CDR3 DNA reads TGTGCCAGCAGTTTAGGAGGGTTCGCAGATACGCAGTATTTT.